This T cell receptor beta chain was identified in a study of T cell changes during pregnancy in multiple sclerosis. Measured with immunoSEQ multiplex PCR; TCRdb has only the in-frame clones, and not every one. The repertoire holds about 92,000 clones, with 80% to 95% as singletons. CDR1 and CDR2 (germline): SSHAT, FNYEAQ (reference sequence). The CDR3 is made up of 19 amino acids. As to this clone: Relative to the germline gene, one junction end is altered; a read error may explain this.

Sequencing used peripheral blood, obtained in the first trimester of pregnancy. The genes are TRBV7-7 and TRBJ2-2; 12 nucleotides agree with TRBD1. The receptor's source is a female donor with multiple sclerosis, enrolled in a pregnancy study. The CDR3 bases are TGTGCTAGCAGCTTACTGGTGGGACAGGGGGCGAAGGACACCGGGGAGCTGTTTTTT. Translated, it gives CASSLLVGQGAKDTGELFF.